The 20 T cell receptor beta chains listed next were all sequenced from one sample in a study of spatial heterogeneity in lung cancer. Time point in this sample: sample taken at primary tumor resection. MiXCR, applied by TCRdb to the 5' RACE reads, yields one record per CDR3 protein. Altogether around 10,000 distinct CDR3 sequences are present, roughly 5.5% being singletons, with the ten largest covering under 25%. Study-level findings and limits: The number of expanded tumor alpha and beta chains correlated with mutation number.

These receptors are not linked to any known antigen. The sequences come from lung tumor tissue, collected at surgery. All receptors derive from a female donor with early-stage non-small cell lung cancer.

By sample fraction, this clonotype is large (0.1 to 1%). This chain joins TRBV2 and TRBJ2-7; D remains ambiguous. Per the germline V gene, CDR1 is SNHLY and CDR2 is FYNNEI. The length of the CDR3 is 13 residues. Trimming removed 1 base from V and 4 bases from J, with 8 bases in between. This chain's CDR3 is CASSEDSSYEQYF. The CDR3, as DNA: TGTGCCAGCAGTGAAGACTCGAGTTACGAGCAGTACTTC. The whole variable domain, remainder taken from reference TRBV2 and TRBJ2-7, is EPEVTQTPSHQVTQMGQEVILRCVPISNHLYFYWYRQILGQKVEFLVSFYNNEISEKSEIFDDQFSVERPDGSNFTLKIRSTKLEDSAMYFCASSEDSSYEQYFGPGTRLTVT.

This clonotype has a count of ten or more. The gene calls are TRBV7-2 and TRBJ2-7; no definite D call. V lost 1 base, J lost 5 bases, and 6 bases lay in between. In germline, CDR1 is SGHTA, CDR2 FQGNSA. The CDR3 contains 12 residues. CDR3 nucleotide sequence: TGTGCCAGCAGCTTAGAGTGGGACGAGCAGTACTTC. It encodes CASSLEWDEQYF.

This clonotype was seen at least ten times. This chain joins TRBV9 and TRBJ1-5; no clear D. The CDR3 sequence is 14 residues long. Trimming stripped 2 bases from V and 2 bases from J, with 8 bases between. Germline CDR1 SGDLS, CDR2 YYNGEE. This CDR3 is CASSVDPGNQPQHF. CDR3 DNA: TGTGCCAGCAGCGTCGACCCCGGCAATCAGCCCCAGCATTTT.

This clonotype is labeled as medium-sized. The rearrangement uses TRBV30 and TRBJ2-4; 11 nucleotides line up with TRBD2. This CDR3 has 14 amino acids. Unmatched junction bases numbered 3, after V lost 2 bases and J lost 6 bases. Germline CDR1 reads GTSNPN; CDR2 reads SVGIG (reference sequence). CDR3 loop: CAWSLTSGGNIQYF. In DNA, the CDR3 is TGTGCCTGGAGTTTAACTAGCGGGGGAAACATTCAGTACTTC.

The V and J genes are TRBV28 and TRBJ2-7; D gene ambiguous. The V and J ends lost 6 bases and 12 bases respectively, with 18 bases between them. CDR1 is MDHEN, CDR2 SYDVKM, per germline. The length of the CDR3 is 12 residues. DNA of the CDR3: TGTGCCAGCAGCCTCGGCCTCCCTGTGACGTACTTC. Amino acid sequence: CASSLGLPVTYF.

In its sample, this clonotype was seen many times. The chain has TRBV7-9 and TRBJ1-4, with D possibly matching TRBD1 (5 bases). CDR3 length: 13 residues. V gave up 5 bases and J gave up 7 bases, with 11 bases separating them. The germline CDR1 and CDR2 sequences are SEHNR and FQNEAQ (reference sequence). The CDR3 DNA reads as TGTGCCAGCAGCCAGAGGGGTCCTGAAAAACTGTTTTTT. Amino acid sequence: CASSQRGPEKLFF.

Ten or more counts support this clonotype. The chain is built from TRBV5-1 and TRBJ2-7; 7 nucleotides align to TRBD1. The CDR3 extends over 13 amino acids. Per germline, CDR1 SGHRS and CDR2 YFSETQ. Germline trimming cut 0 bases from V and 6 bases from J; bases unmatched to any gene: 3. The CDR3 bases are TGCGCCAGCAGCTTGGGGGGACAGTCCGAGCAGTACTTC. It translates to CASSLGGQSEQYF.

In this sample, this clonotype is medium-sized. V is TRBV21-1 and J is TRBJ2-2; the D call in the table, TRBD1, was not verified against the DNA. TRBV21-1 is deemed a pseudogene. This CDR3 spans 15 amino acids. CDR3 sequence reads: CASPRSRAFTGELFF. In nucleotides, the CDR3 is TGTGCCAGCCCGAGGTCCAGGGCTTTCACCGGGGAGCTGTTTTTT.

This clonotype was seen many times. The chain links TRBV4-1 to TRBJ2-3, with a weak D call TRBD1 (7 bases). V lost 6 bases and J lost 2, with 12 bases in between. Germline V lookup: CDR1 MGHRA, CDR2 YSYEKL. CDR3 size: 14 residues. CDR3 nucleotides: TGCGCCAGCAGAGTCAGGGGGGACACAGATACGCAGTATTTT. It translates to CASRVRGDTDTQYF.

This clonotype was seen a handful of times. The gene calls are TRBV29-1 and TRBJ1-1; tentative D call: TRBD1 (5 bases). Germline V gene sequence: CDR1 SQVTM, CDR2 ANQGSEA. CDR3 size: 13 residues. CDR3 protein: CSSRWGENTEAFF. Written as DNA, the CDR3 is TGCAGTTCCCGTTGGGGGGAGAACACTGAAGCTTTCTTT.

The chain recombines TRBV7-2 with TRBJ2-1; D gene ambiguous. V lost 5 bases, J lost 5 bases, and 10 bases lay in between. Germline V gives CDR1 SGHTA, CDR2 FQGNSA. The CDR3 spans 13 residues. CDR3 region: CASSVIRDNEQFF. CDR3 nucleotide sequence: TGTGCCAGCAGCGTGATACGGGACAATGAGCAGTTCTTC.

This clonotype is labeled medium-sized. This rearrangement joins TRBV7-9 to TRBJ1-6; no clear D gene. The CDR3 spans 15 residues. The germline CDR1 and CDR2 sequences are SEHNR and FQNEAQ (reference sequence). V lost 1 base and J lost 0, with 4 bases in between. CDR3 nucleotides: TGTGCCAGCAGCTTAGGGAGCTCCTATAATTCACCCCTCCACTTT. It yields the protein CASSLGSSYNSPLHF. Full variable domain (missing parts from reference TRBV7-9 and TRBJ1-6): DTGVSQNPRHKITKRGQNVTFRCDPISEHNRLYWYRQTLGQGPEFLTYFQNEAQLEKSRLLSDRFSAERPKGSFSTLEIQRTEQGDSAMYLCASSLGSSYNSPLHFGNGTRLTVT.

This clonotype was seen ten or more times. The V gene is TRBV6-1, the J gene TRBJ2-7; D gene uncertain. CDR1 and CDR2 from the germline V gene are MNHNS and SASEGT. Trimming pared 7 bases from V and 3 bases from J, leaving 25 bases between. The CDR3 is 17 residues long. CDR3 residues: CASNDDPENIALYEQYF. Here the CDR3 DNA reads TGTGCCAGCAATGATGATCCCGAAAACATCGCGCTCTACGAGCAGTACTTC.

This clonotype has at least ten counts. The chain carries TRBV29-1 and TRBJ1-3; D gene unclear. The CDR3 extends over 13 amino acids. Germline values: CDR1 SQVTM, CDR2 ANQGSEA. V was pared by 6 bases and J by 1 base, with 10 bases between. CDR3 amino acids: CSVKRSSGNTIYF. Written as DNA, the CDR3 is TGCAGCGTGAAAAGGAGTTCTGGAAACACCATATATTTT.

This clonotype is judged medium-sized. V gene TRBV10-1 combines with J gene TRBJ2-1; a weak D match, TRBD1 (7 bases). This CDR3 region has 14 residues. V shed 6 bases and J shed 12 bases, with 21 bases lying between them. Germline loops: CDR1 WNHNN, CDR2 SYGVQD (reference sequence). Here the CDR3 reads CASSTAGGPRVQFF. CDR3 in DNA: TGCGCCAGCAGCACCGCAGGGGGGCCTAGGGTGCAGTTCTTC.

This clonotype was detected many times. V is TRBV5-1 and J is TRBJ2-7, with 9 positions matching TRBD2. Trimming took 7 bases from V and 2 from J; bases not matched to a gene: 10. Germline V gene sequence: CDR1 SGHRS, CDR2 YFSETQ. This CDR3 spans 15 amino acids. CDR3 region: CASSGIAGAPYEQYF. The CDR3 DNA sequence: TGCGCCAGCTCGGGAATAGCGGGGGCCCCCTACGAGCAGTACTTC.

V and J are TRBV27 and TRBJ2-2; D remains ambiguous. The germline V gene encodes CDR1 MNHEY and CDR2 SMNVEV (reference sequence). Trimming shortened V by 4 bases and J by 7 bases, and 19 bases separated the two germline ends. The CDR3 covers 16 residues. CDR3 in DNA: TGTGCCAGCAGTTCCAGCCTAGGCCTGGTTGGCGGGGAGCTGTTTTTT. This codes for CASSSSLGLVGGELFF.

In DNA form, the CDR3 reads TGCAGTGCCGCTAGTGGTAGCGGGGGGCTTATCACCACAGATACGCAGTATTTT. Translation: CSAASGSGGLITTDTQYF. V and J are TRBV20-1 and TRBJ2-3; 10 nucleotides line up with TRBD2. CDR3 size: 18 residues. The V gene end was trimmed by 6 bases and the J gene end by 2 bases; junction bases not matched to a gene: 17. From germline, CDR1 is DFQATT and CDR2 SNEGSKA (reference sequence).

This clonotype appeared many times. The chain links TRBV20-1 to TRBJ1-3; D gene unclear. Trimming pared 4 bases from V and 0 bases from J, leaving 4 bases between. The CDR3 totals 12 residues. From germline, CDR1 is DFQATT and CDR2 SNEGSKA (reference sequence). The CDR3 bases are TGCAGTGCTACAGGCTCTGGAAACACCATATATTTT. Translation gives CSATGSGNTIYF.

In this sample, this clonotype is medium-sized. DNA of the CDR3: TGCGCCAGCAGAGACCCCAGGGTGCCCAATCAGCCCCAGCATTTT. It yields the protein CASRDPRVPNQPQHF. This chain joins TRBV23-1 and TRBJ1-5, with D tentatively TRBD1 (5 bases). TRBV23-1 is an open reading frame whose function is uncertain. The V gene lost 6 bases and the J gene lost 3 bases, with 15 bases spanning the gap. The CDR3 totals 15 residues.